Below, one T cell receptor (beta chain) is given with its context. The data were produced by immunoSEQ multiplex PCR, yet TCRdb's version contains in-frame clones alone and is incomplete. The profile shows roughly 330,000 clones, 80% to 90% of them singletons. Per the germline V gene, CDR1 is MNHEY and CDR2 is SMNVEV (reference sequence). The CDR3 is 15 amino acids. V was cut by 6 bases and J by 6 bases, with 15 bases left in between. This sample was taken from a study of blood T cell repertoires in COVID-19. About the research overall: Both acute and convalescent COVID-19 samples were obtained from the United States, Italy and Spain.

The clonotype comes from a man aged 25-40 years who had recovered from COVID-19. Material for sequencing was PBMCs or T cells enriched from blood (not recorded which). The V call is TRBV27, the J call TRBJ1-6; possible D gene TRBD1, 6 bases. The CDR3 DNA reads as TGTGCCAGCAGCCCCGGGCCAGGGGTTAATTCACCCCTCCACTTT. Protein product: CASSPGPGVNSPLHF.